The following is a TCR beta chain sequence with its context. The antigen is unknown. TCRdb passed the RT-PCR reads through MiXCR, listing each CDR3 protein once. The sample holds roughly 500,000 distinct CDR3 sequences, about 15% seen once. The data are from a study of response to subunit inactivated influenza vaccine. Whole-study findings and limits: That few new T cells are recruited by each seasonal influenza vaccination was the authors' suggestion.

Germline CDR1 and CDR2: SGDLS and YYNGEE. The V and J ends lost 3 bases and 7 bases, in that order; junction bases with no gene match: 6. This CDR3 spans 14 amino acids. The specimen was CD4+ T cells sorted from PBMCs, collected around 25 months after vaccination. The gene calls are TRBV9 and TRBJ1-2, with 10 bases aligning to TRBD1. This TCR derives from a man between 50 and 75 years old who received an inactivated influenza vaccine. The CDR3: CASSGQGAVGGYTF. CDR3 sequence (DNA): TGTGCCAGCAGCGGACAGGGGGCCGTAGGTGGCTACACCTTC.